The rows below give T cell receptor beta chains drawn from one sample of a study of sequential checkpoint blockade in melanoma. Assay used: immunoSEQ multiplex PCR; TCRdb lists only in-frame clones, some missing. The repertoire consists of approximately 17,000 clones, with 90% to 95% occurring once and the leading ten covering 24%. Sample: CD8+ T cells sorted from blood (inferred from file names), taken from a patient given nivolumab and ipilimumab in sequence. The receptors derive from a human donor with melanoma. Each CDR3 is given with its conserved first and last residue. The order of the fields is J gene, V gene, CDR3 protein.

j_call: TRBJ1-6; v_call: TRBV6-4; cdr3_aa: CASSPTGAVSPLHF
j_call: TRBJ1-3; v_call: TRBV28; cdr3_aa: CASKELLSGNTIYF
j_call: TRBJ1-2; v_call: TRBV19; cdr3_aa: CASSISSLTNYGYTF
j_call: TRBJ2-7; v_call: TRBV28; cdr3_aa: CASSLSDNYEQYF
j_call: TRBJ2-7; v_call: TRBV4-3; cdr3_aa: CASSLGGGLKGEQYF
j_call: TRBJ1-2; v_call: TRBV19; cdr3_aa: CASSIPQEGYTF
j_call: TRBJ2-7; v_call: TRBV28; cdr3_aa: CASSYPGLAGSTLIYEQYF
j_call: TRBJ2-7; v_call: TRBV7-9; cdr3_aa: CASSGLYGYEQYF
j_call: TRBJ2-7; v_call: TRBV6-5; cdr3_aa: CASSFGTGGYEQYF
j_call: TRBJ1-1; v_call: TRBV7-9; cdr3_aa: CASRWDTNTEAFF
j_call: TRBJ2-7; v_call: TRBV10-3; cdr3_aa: CASSLAGGPVYEQYF
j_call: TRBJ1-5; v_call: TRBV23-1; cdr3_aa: CATSIRTETYQPQHF
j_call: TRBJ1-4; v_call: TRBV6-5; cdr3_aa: CASSYSGQNEKLFF
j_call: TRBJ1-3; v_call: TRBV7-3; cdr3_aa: CASSCDRVSGNTIYF
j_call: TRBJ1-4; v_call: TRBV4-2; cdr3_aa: CASSQVEGAAEKLFF
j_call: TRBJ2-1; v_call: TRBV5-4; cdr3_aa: CASSLGLAGVSDEQFF
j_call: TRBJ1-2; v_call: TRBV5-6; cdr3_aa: CASSLGAGRYGYTF
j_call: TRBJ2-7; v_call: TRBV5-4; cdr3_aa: CASSSTGAEQYF
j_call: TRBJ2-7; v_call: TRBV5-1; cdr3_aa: CASSPGLAGYEQYF
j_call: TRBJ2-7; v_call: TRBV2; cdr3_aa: CARLQPREGDYEQYF
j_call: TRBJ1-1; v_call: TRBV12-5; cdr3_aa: CASRRGHQGRPKMNTEAFF
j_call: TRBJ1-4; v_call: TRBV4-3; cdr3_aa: CASSQGNRDGEKLFF
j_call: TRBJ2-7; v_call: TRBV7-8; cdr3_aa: CASSLGLWGGNYEQYF
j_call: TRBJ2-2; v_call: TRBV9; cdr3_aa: CASSSPGELFF
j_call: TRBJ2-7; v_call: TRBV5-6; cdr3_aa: CASSLQSYEQYF
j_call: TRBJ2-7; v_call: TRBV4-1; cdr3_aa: CASSMEGAVMEQYF
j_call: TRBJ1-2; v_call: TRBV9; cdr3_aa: CASSVDREWYEGYTF
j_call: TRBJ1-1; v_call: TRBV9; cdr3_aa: CASSPGMNTEAFF
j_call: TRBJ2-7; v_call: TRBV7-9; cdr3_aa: CASSSGTGKQYF
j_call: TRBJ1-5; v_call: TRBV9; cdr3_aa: CASSATGGNQPQHF
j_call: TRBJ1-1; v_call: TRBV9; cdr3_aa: CASSSYGQMNTEAFF
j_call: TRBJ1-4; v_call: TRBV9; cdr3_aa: CASSVAGATNEKLFF
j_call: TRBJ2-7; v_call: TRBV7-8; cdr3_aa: CATQEGEASGLRQYF
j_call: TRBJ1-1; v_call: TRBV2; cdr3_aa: CASSELAPNTEAFF
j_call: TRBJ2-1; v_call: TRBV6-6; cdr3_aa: CASSFTPNSYNEQFF
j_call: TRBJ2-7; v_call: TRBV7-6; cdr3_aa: CASSDRGLPYEQYF
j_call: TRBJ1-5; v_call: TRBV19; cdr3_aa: CASSTNPGTYSNQPQHF
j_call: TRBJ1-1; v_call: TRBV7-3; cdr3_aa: CASSLSDSHNTEAFF
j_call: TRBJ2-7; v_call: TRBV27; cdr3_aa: CASSLGGGISYEQYF
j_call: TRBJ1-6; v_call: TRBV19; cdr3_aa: CASSVYRGDNSPLHF
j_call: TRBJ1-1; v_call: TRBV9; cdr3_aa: CASSAPGQLGEAFF
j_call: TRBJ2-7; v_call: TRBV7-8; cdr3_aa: CASSLLAGKTYEQYF
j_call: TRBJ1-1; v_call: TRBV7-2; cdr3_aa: CASSLGRNTEAFF
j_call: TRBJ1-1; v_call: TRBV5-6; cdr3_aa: CASSFGTGGSTEAFF
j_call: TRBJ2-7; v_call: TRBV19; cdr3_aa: CASSIEISGRDEQYF
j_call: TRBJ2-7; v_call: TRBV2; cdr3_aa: CASSEIPGGNYEQYF
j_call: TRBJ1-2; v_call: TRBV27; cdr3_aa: CASTPSTGSYGYTF
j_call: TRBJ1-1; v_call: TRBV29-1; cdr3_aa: CSVGLGGDTEAFF
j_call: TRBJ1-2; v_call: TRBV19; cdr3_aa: CASSRDRHPYGYTF
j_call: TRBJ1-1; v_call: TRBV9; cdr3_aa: CASSGMEPEAFF
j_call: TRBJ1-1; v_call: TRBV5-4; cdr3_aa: CASSPDDSLNTEAFF